This T cell receptor beta chain comes out of a study of identical twins. CDR1 DFQATT and CDR2 SNEGSKA come from the germline V gene (reference sequence). The CDR3 is 16 amino acids. V was pared by 3 bases and J by 4 bases, with 21 bases between. As concerns this clonotype: Its antigen is currently unknown.

Each CDR3 protein is one row after TCRdb ran MiXCR on the 5' RACE reads. The sample records around 370,000 distinct CDR3 sequences, roughly 9% being singletons. Broader study findings: The study found weaker excess twin sharing in beta out-of-frame sequences.

Every sampled donor was Caucasian and healthy. This rearrangement joins TRBV20-1 to TRBJ2-5; possibly TRBD1 or TRBD2 for D (6 bases each). Sample: naive T cells sorted from blood. This TCR derives from a woman in her fifties or sixties in good health. The DNA for the CDR3 is TGCAGTGCTAGGGGGGACTCTTTACCCAGGGGAGAGACCCAGTACTTC. Translation gives CSARGDSLPRGETQYF.